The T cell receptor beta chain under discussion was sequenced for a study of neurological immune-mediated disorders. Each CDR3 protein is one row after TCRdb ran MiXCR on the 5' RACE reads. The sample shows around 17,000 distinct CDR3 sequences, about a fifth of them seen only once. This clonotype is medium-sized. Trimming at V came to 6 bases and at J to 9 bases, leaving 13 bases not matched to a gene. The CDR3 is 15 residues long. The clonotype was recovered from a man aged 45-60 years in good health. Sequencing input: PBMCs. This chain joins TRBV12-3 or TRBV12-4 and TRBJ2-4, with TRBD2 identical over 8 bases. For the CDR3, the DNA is TGTGCCAGCAGACTGGGACTAGAGCTTGGACTCATTCAGTACTTC. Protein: CASRLGLELGLIQYF.